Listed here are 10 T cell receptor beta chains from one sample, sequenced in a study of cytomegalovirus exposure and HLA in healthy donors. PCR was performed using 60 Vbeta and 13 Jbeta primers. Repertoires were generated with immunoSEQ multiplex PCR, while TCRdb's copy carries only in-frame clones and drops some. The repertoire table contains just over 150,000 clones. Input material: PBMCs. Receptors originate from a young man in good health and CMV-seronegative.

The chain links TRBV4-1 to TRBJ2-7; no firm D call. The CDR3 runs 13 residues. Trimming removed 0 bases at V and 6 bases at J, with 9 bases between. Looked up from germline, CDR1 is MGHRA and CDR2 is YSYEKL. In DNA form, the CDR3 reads TGCGCCAGCAGCCAAGATATTCGGTCCGAGCAGTACTTC. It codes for CASSQDIRSEQYF.

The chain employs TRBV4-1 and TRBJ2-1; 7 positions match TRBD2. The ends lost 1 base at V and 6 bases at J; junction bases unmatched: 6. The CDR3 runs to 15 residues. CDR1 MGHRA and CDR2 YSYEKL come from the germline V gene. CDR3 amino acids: CASSQVPSGSNEQFF. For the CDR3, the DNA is TGCGCCAGCAGCCAAGTGCCTAGCGGCAGCAATGAGCAGTTCTTC.

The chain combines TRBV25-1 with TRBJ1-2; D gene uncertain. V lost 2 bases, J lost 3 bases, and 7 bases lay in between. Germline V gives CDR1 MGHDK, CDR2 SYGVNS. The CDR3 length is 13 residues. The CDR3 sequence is CASSEEVDYGYTF. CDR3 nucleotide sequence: TGTGCCAGCAGTGAAGAGGTTGACTATGGCTACACCTTC.

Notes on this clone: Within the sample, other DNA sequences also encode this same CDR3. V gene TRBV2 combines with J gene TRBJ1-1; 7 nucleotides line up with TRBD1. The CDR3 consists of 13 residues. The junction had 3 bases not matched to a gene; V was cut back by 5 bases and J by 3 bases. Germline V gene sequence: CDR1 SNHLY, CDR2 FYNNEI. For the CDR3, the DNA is TGTGCCAGCAGTCTACAGGGGTACACTGAAGCTTTCTTT. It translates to CASSLQGYTEAFF. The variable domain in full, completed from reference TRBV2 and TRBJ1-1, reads EPEVTQTPSHQVTQMGQEVILRCVPISNHLYFYWYRQILGQKVEFLVSFYNNEISEKSEIFDDQFSVERPDGSNFTLKIRSTKLEDSAMYFCASSLQGYTEAFFGQGTRLTVV.

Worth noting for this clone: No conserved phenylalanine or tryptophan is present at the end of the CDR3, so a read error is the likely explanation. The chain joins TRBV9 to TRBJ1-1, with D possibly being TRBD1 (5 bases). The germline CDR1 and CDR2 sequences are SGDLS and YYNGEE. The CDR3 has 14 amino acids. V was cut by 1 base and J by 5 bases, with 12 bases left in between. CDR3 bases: TGTGCCAGCAGCGTAATTCAGGGAGGGACTGAAGCTTTCTTG. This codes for CASSVIQGGTEAFL.

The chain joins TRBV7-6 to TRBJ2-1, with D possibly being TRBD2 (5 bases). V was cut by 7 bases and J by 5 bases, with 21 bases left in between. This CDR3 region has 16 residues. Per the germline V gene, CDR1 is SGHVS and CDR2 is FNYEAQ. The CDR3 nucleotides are TGTGCCAGCACCCTGAGGGCAGGCCCCAACAACAATGAGCAGTTCTTC. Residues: CASTLRAGPNNNEQFF.

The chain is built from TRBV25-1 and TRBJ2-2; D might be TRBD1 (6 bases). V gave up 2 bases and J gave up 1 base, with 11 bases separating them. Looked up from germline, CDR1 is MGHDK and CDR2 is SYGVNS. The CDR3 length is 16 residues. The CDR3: CASSERGRGNTGELFF. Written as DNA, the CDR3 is TGTGCCAGCAGTGAACGGGGCAGGGGGAACACCGGGGAGCTGTTTTTT.

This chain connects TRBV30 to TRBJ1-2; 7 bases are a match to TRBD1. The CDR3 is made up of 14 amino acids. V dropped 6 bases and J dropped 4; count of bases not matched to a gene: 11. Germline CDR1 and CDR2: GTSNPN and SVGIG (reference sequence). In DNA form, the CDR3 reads TGTGCCTGTACCACTCCGGGACAGATCTATGGCTACACCTTC. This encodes CACTTPGQIYGYTF.

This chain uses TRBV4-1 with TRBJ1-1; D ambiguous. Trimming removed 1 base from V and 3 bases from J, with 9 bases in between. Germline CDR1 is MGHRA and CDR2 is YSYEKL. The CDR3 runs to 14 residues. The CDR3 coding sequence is TGCGCCAGCAGCCAAGGTTCGGTGTACACTGAAGCTTTCTTT. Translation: CASSQGSVYTEAFF.

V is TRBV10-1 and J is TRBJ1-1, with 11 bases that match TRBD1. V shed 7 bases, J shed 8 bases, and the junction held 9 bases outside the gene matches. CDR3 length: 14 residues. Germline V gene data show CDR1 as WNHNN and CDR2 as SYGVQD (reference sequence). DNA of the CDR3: TGCGCCAGCACTAGGGACAGGGGGGCCGCGGAAGCTTTCTTT. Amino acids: CASTRDRGAAEAFF.